This TCR beta chain was identified during a study of cytomegalovirus exposure and HLA in healthy donors. Study-wide background: Of some 360 genotyped donors, about 81% clustered with self-reported Caucasian donors.

In the PCR, 60 Vbeta and 13 Jbeta primers were used. Here immunoSEQ multiplex PCR was the method, and the copy in TCRdb shows in-frame clones only, minus some. The data hold 150,000 to 200,000 clones, with around 80% observed a single time. This CDR3 is 15 amino acids long. Deletions cut 6 bases from V and 4 bases from J, with 20 bases between. Germline V gene lookup returns CDR1 SGHNT and CDR2 YYREEE (reference sequence). Material for sequencing was PBMCs. The sequence came from a woman in her 30s in good health and CMV-seropositive. The V gene is TRBV5-4, the J gene TRBJ2-7; D perhaps matches TRBD2 (5 bases). The CDR3 region has the DNA TGTGCCAGCACTCCGGACGGCGGAGGAGGATACGAGCAGTACTTC. Translating it yields CASTPDGGGGYEQYF.